One TCR beta chain is described in this entry. This sample is drawn from a study of CD8 T cells in Susac syndrome. The RNA, about 0.45 to 1 ug, was put through reverse transcription using random hexamers. Amplification of TCR beta CDR3 used immunoSEQ multiplex PCR across 54 Vbeta and 13 Jbeta. MiXCR was run by TCRdb on the immunoSEQ multiplex PCR reads, yielding one entry per CDR3 protein. The sample contains approximately 150,000 distinct CDR3 sequences, about 90% of which appear only once. The CDR3 covers 16 residues. Per germline, CDR1 LNHDA and CDR2 SQIVND (reference sequence). With 0 bases removed from V and 8 bases from J, the gap between germline ends came to 19 bases.

The chain joins TRBV19 to TRBJ1-2; maybe TRBD1 (5 bases). Sequenced: CD4+ T cells from PBMCs. The clonotype originates from a human donor in good health. The CDR3 coding sequence is TGTGCCAGTAGTATAGATCAGCAACGGGGACTTGGAGGCTACACCTTC. Its protein product is CASSIDQQRGLGGYTF.